The next 32 T cell receptor beta chains were all read from a single sample in a study of shared clonotypes between healthy human individuals. Produced via immunoSEQ multiplex PCR; TCRdb's table is partial and in-frame only. The table records 550,000 to 600,000 clones, around 78% of them present only once. Sequenced sample: PBMCs. These TCRs come from a woman aged 40 to 50 in good health. Some clones in this sample may be carry-over from other donors' samples.

The V and J genes are TRBV4-3 and TRBJ1-1; a weak D match, TRBD1 (5 bases). CDR1 and CDR2 from the germline V gene are LGHNA and YSLEER. V lost 3 bases and J lost 5, with 10 bases in between. The CDR3 totals 13 residues. CDR3 loop: CASSHDSQTEAFF. CDR3 bases: TGCGCCAGCAGCCACGACAGTCAGACTGAAGCTTTCTTT.

The CDR3 reads CASSRGQGAYEQYF. The CDR3, as DNA: TGTGCCAGCAGTCGGGGACAAGGGGCCTACGAGCAGTACTTC. The chain carries TRBV5-6 and TRBJ2-7; possible D gene TRBD1, 6 bases. V was pared by 5 bases and J by 2 bases, with 14 bases between. This CDR3 is 14 amino acids long. Germline V gene sequence: CDR1 SGHDT, CDR2 YYEEEE.

This clone was observed a single time. The V and J genes are TRBV11-2 and TRBJ2-2, with D perhaps TRBD2 (6 bases). This CDR3 is built from 15 residues. Between the trimmed V and J ends, which lost 6 bases and 3 bases, there was a span of 14 bases. Germline V lookup: CDR1 SGHAT, CDR2 FQNNGV. CDR3 nucleotides: TGTGCCAGCAGACGGGACTCCTCGGACACCGGGGAGCTGTTTTTT. Protein sequence: CASRRDSSDTGELFF. Filled out from reference TRBV11-2 and TRBJ2-2, the complete variable domain reads EAGVAQSPRYKIIEKRQSVAFWCNPISGHATLYWYQQILGQGPKLLIQFQNNGVVDDSQLPKDRFSAERLKGVDSTLKIQPAKLEDSAVYLCASRRDSSDTGELFFGEGSRLTVL.

This chain links TRBV6-5 with TRBJ1-2; 10 nucleotides agree with TRBD1. The CDR3 has 15 amino acids. Germline V gene lookup returns CDR1 MNHEY and CDR2 SVGAGI. Unmatched junction bases numbered 11, after V lost 5 bases and J lost 8 bases. The CDR3 DNA reads as TGTGCCAGCAGTCAGACAGGGGGCCTCTTCGGGGGCTACACCTTC. This translates into CASSQTGGLFGGYTF.

This chain connects TRBV5-6 to TRBJ2-7, with 11 bases aligning to TRBD2. V shed 4 bases and J 1 base; nucleotides not matched to a gene: 7. The CDR3 sequence is 16 residues long. CDR1 and CDR2 (germline): SGHDT, YYEEEE. This CDR3 is CASSSAGLADSYEQYF. Here the CDR3 DNA reads TGTGCCAGCAGCAGCGCGGGACTAGCGGATTCCTACGAGCAGTACTTC.

This clone was seen more than once but under ten times. The rearrangement uses TRBV6-5 and TRBJ1-3; D may be TRBD1 (5 bases). V was pared by 0 bases and J by 2 bases, with 11 bases between. Germline values: CDR1 MNHEY, CDR2 SVGAGI. This CDR3 has 16 residues. CDR3: CASSYSIVGAGNTIYF. In DNA, the CDR3 is TGTGCCAGCAGTTACTCGATCGTGGGGGCTGGAAACACCATATATTTT.

A note on this clone: With only one base between it and a far larger clone, this is likely a read error. Other DNA sequences in this specimen translate into the identical CDR3. V gene TRBV5-5 combines with J gene TRBJ1-2, with D unclear. From germline, CDR1 is SGHKS and CDR2 YYEKEE (reference sequence). The CDR3 runs to 14 residues. CDR3 loop: CASSLVVKNYGYTF. The CDR3 DNA sequence: TGTGCCAGCAGCTTGGTGGTCAAAAACTACGGCTACACCTTC.

The sample holds one count of this clone. The chain combines TRBV5-1 with TRBJ1-2; weak D call: TRBD1 (6 bases). This CDR3 region has 15 residues. Germline CDR1 is SGHRS and CDR2 is YFSETQ. V shed 3 bases and J shed 5 bases, with 17 bases lying between them. The chain's CDR3 is CASSSNPTGIYGYTF. The CDR3 region has the DNA TGCGCCAGCAGCTCAAACCCGACAGGAATTTATGGCTACACCTTC.

This clone was recorded only once. The gene calls are TRBV19 and TRBJ2-7; 10 nucleotides line up with TRBD2. The V gene's germline CDR1 is LNHDA and CDR2 SQIVND (reference sequence). The CDR3 contains 18 residues. V lost 4 bases to trimming and J lost 3 bases; unmatched junction nucleotides: 15. CDR3 in amino acids: CASSTLWTSGNQHYEQYF. Written as DNA, the CDR3 is TGTGCCAGTAGTACCCTTTGGACTAGCGGTAATCAACACTACGAGCAGTACTTC.

As regards this clone: With a much larger clone just one base away, this may be a read error. The gene calls are TRBV28 and TRBJ1-2; maybe TRBD1 (5 bases). CDR3 length: 13 residues. Between the trimmed V and J ends, which lost 6 bases and 8 bases, there was a span of 16 bases. Germline V gives CDR1 MDHEN, CDR2 SYDVKM. The chain's CDR3 is CASRSRGEEGYTF. The CDR3 DNA reads TGTGCCAGCAGGTCTCGGGGCGAGGAGGGCTACACCTTC.

This clone was seen a single time. A read error likely explains this, since a far larger clone differs by one base. The chain recombines TRBV29-1 with TRBJ1-1; the D gene is possibly TRBD1 (6 bases). Germline V gene data show CDR1 as SQVTM and CDR2 as ANQGSEA. The CDR3 has 14 amino acids. The V end was cut by 4 bases, the J end by 1 base, with 13 bases between. CDR3 loop: CSVAAGAANTEAFF. DNA of the CDR3: TGCAGCGTTGCCGCGGGGGCAGCGAACACTGAAGCTTTCTTT.

As for this clone: Different DNA sequences within this sample yield the same CDR3. The chain has TRBV5-5 and TRBJ2-7; D tentatively reads TRBD1 or TRBD2 (5 bases each). The V end was cut by 4 bases, the J end by 4 bases, with 12 bases between. This CDR3 spans 13 amino acids. CDR1 and CDR2 from the germline V gene are SGHKS and YYEKEE (reference sequence). The CDR3 is CASSLGVSYEQYF. The CDR3 DNA reads as TGTGCCAGCAGCCTGGGGGTTTCGTACGAGCAGTACTTC.

This clone has only a few counts. Additional DNA sequences in this sample encode the identical CDR3. This sequence joins TRBV5-4 and TRBJ2-7, with D unresolved. From germline, CDR1 is SGHNT and CDR2 YYREEE (reference sequence). With 0 bases removed from V and 2 bases from J, the gap between germline ends came to 9 bases. The CDR3 is 14 residues long. The CDR3 is CASSLVRGAYEQYF. As DNA, the CDR3 is TGTGCCAGCAGCTTGGTCAGAGGAGCCTACGAGCAGTACTTC. Full variable domain (rest looked up from reference TRBV5-4 and TRBJ2-7): ETGVTQSPTHLIKTRGQQVTLRCSSQSGHNTVSWYQQALGQGPQFIFQYYREEENGRGNFPPRFSGLQFPNYSSELNVNALELDDSALYLCASSLVRGAYEQYFGPGTRLTVT.

Regarding this clone: This may be a read error: a much more frequent sequence differs by one nucleotide. The chain employs TRBV13 and TRBJ1-2; the match to TRBD1 covers 9 bases. Germline V gene data show CDR1 as PRHDT and CDR2 as FYEKMQ (reference sequence). This CDR3 is built from 16 residues. V trimming: 4 bases; J trimming: 5 bases; junction bases outside the gene matches: 11. The CDR3 nucleotides read TGTGCCAGCAGCTCTGAACCCGGACAGGGGAAGTATGGCTACACCTTC. Translating it yields CASSSEPGQGKYGYTF. Full variable domain (remainder filled in from reference TRBV13 and TRBJ1-2): AAGVIQSPRHLIKEKRETATLKCYPIPRHDTVYWYQQGPGQDPQFLISFYEKMQSDKGSIPDRFSAQQFSDYHSELNMSSLELGDSALYFCASSSEPGQGKYGYTFGSGTRLTVV.

The V and J genes are TRBV6-5 and TRBJ2-2; weak D call: TRBD1 (5 bases). Germline V gene sequence: CDR1 MNHEY, CDR2 SVGAGI. The V and J ends lost 4 bases and 6 bases respectively, with 12 bases between them. This CDR3 region has 14 residues. The CDR3 bases are TGTGCCAGCAGTTCCTATGGGGCCGCCGGGGAGCTGTTTTTT. Its protein is CASSSYGAAGELFF.

V gene TRBV11-3 combines with J gene TRBJ2-1; 13 bases line up with TRBD2. Losses at the gene ends were 4 bases for V and 0 bases for J; bases not matched to a gene: 9. The germline gives CDR1 SGHNT, CDR2 YENEEA. The CDR3 is made up of 19 amino acids. The CDR3 bases are TGTGCCAGCAGCTCGGGTTCCGGGACTAGCGGGACCTCCTACAATGAGCAGTTCTTC. Protein sequence: CASSSGSGTSGTSYNEQFF. Full variable domain (remainder filled in from reference TRBV11-3 and TRBJ2-1): EAGVVQSPRYKIIEKKQPVAFWCNPISGHNTLYWYLQNLGQGPELLIRYENEEAVDDSQLPKDRFSAERLKGVDSTLKIQPAELGDSAVYLCASSSGSGTSGTSYNEQFFGPGTRLTVL.

The chain uses TRBV9 and TRBJ1-1, with D tentatively TRBD1 (6 bases). The CDR3 is 15 amino acids. Looked up from germline, CDR1 is SGDLS and CDR2 is YYNGEE. V dropped 4 bases and J dropped 1 base, with 14 bases sitting between them. The CDR3, as DNA: TGTGCCAGCAGCAAAACGGGACACCCGAACACTGAAGCTTTCTTT. It translates to CASSKTGHPNTEAFF.

The chain has TRBV28 and TRBJ1-6; D is uncertain. V was cut by 5 bases and J by 8 bases, with 10 bases left in between. CDR3 length: 13 amino acids. From germline, CDR1 is MDHEN and CDR2 SYDVKM. CDR3 residues: CASSVVRYSPLHF. In DNA, the CDR3 is TGTGCCAGCAGTGTCGTCAGGTATTCACCCCTCCACTTT.

The V gene is TRBV7-3, the J gene TRBJ2-1, with 13 bases identical to TRBD2. The trim removed 5 bases at V and 9 bases at J, leaving 10 bases unmatched. The CDR3 has 16 amino acids. In germline, CDR1 is SGHTA, CDR2 FQGTGA. The CDR3 here is CASSRRGTSGIGEQFF. The DNA of the CDR3 is TGTGCCAGCAGCCGCCGTGGGACTAGCGGGATTGGTGAGCAGTTCTTC.

A note on this clone: A read error may explain this, as a much larger clone is one base away. The conserved phenylalanine or tryptophan is not found at the CDR3 terminus, so this likely reflects a read error. V usage is TRBV7-2 and J usage is TRBJ2-4; D uncertain. The CDR3 spans 14 residues. Germline V gene lookup returns CDR1 SGHTA and CDR2 FQGNSA. V was cut by 1 base and J by 1 base, with 5 bases left in between. The CDR3 DNA follows: TGTGCCAGCAGCTTAGGGATGGCCAAAAACATTCAGTACCTC. Its protein is CASSLGMAKNIQYL.

In its sample, this clone was seen many times. The gene calls are TRBV7-9 and TRBJ1-4, with D possibly being TRBD1 (5 bases). Germline V CDR1 and CDR2: SEHNR, FQNEAQ (reference sequence). This CDR3 spans 13 amino acids. V dropped 5 bases and J dropped 15 bases, with 19 bases sitting between them. The CDR3 here is CASSPESGTLLFF. The CDR3, as DNA: TGTGCCAGCAGCCCAGAATCCGGGACCCTCTTGTTTTTT.

The J gene is TRBJ1-4, the V gene TRBV18, with 7 positions matching TRBD1. Germline CDR1 reads KGHSH; CDR2 reads LQKENI. V lost 1 base, J lost 0 bases, and 2 bases stayed unmatched. The CDR3 is made up of 16 amino acids. The CDR3 reads CASSPLGQATNEKLFF. CDR3 sequence (DNA): TGTGCCAGCTCACCACTAGGACAGGCAACTAATGAAAAACTGTTTTTT.

The rearrangement uses TRBV27 and TRBJ2-1; D remains unclear. CDR1 is MNHEY and CDR2 is SMNVEV in the germline V gene (reference sequence). The CDR3 totals 13 residues. Trimming cost V 4 bases and J 4 bases, with 8 bases left between them. CDR3 residues: CASSSTAYNEQFF. The CDR3, as DNA: TGTGCCAGCAGTTCTACCGCGTACAATGAGCAGTTCTTC.

This rearrangement joins TRBV7-2 to TRBJ2-2; D is unresolved. CDR3 length equals 13 residues. Deletions cut 4 bases from V and 3 bases from J, with 6 bases between. Germline assignment: CDR1 SGHTA and CDR2 FQGNSA. The CDR3 sequence: CASSSGYTGELFF. The CDR3, as DNA: TGTGCCAGCAGCTCTGGGTACACCGGGGAGCTGTTTTTT.

This clone is a singleton in its sample. The chain has TRBV25-1 and TRBJ2-1; no reliable D call. Looked up from germline, CDR1 is MGHDK and CDR2 is SYGVNS. Deletions cut 1 base from V and 1 base from J, with 5 bases between. The CDR3 is 14 residues long. Written as DNA, the CDR3 is TGTGCCAGCAGTGAATCTACATCCTACAATGAGCAGTTCTTC. Its protein is CASSESTSYNEQFF.

The chain has TRBV21-1 and TRBJ1-1. TRBV21-1 is a pseudogene segment. This CDR3 comprises 13 residues. This chain's CDR3 is CASSRGVGAEAFF. The CDR3 bases are TGTGCCAGCAGCAGAGGGGTAGGGGCTGAAGCTTTCTTT.

J is TRBJ2-1 and V is TRBV30; tentative D call: TRBD2 (5 bases). In germline, CDR1 is GTSNPN, CDR2 SVGIG (reference sequence). Between the trimmed V and J ends, which lost 4 bases and 2 bases, there was a span of 15 bases. This CDR3 has 15 residues. Written as DNA, the CDR3 is TGTGCCTGGACCCCCAGAGGGTTCACCTACAATGAGCAGTTCTTC. Protein product: CAWTPRGFTYNEQFF.

The chain combines TRBV29-1 with TRBJ1-4, with D possibly being TRBD1 (5 bases). This CDR3 comprises 13 residues. Germline V CDR1 and CDR2: SQVTM, ANQGSEA. V shed 7 bases and J shed 4 bases, with 13 bases lying between them. The CDR3 region is CSGPWGNNEKLFF. CDR3 coding DNA: TGCAGCGGCCCGTGGGGGAATAATGAAAAACTGTTTTTT.

The chain recombines TRBV29-1 with TRBJ1-1; D remains unclear. The CDR3 contains 13 residues. The V end lost 1 base, the J end lost 0 bases, and 6 bases lay between the germline ends. Germline assignment: CDR1 SQVTM and CDR2 ANQGSEA. DNA of the CDR3: TGCAGCGTTGAAGGGGGAATGAACACTGAAGCTTTCTTT. Translation gives CSVEGGMNTEAFF.

The CDR3 nucleotides are TGTGCCAGCAGCGGACAGTCCTCTTACGAGCAGTACTTC. It codes for CASSGQSSYEQYF. The chain couples TRBV28 to TRBJ2-7; D may be TRBD1 (6 bases). Germline V gives CDR1 MDHEN, CDR2 SYDVKM. Trimming removed 6 bases from V and 4 bases from J, with 13 bases in between. This CDR3 spans 13 amino acids.

This clone was recorded only once. The chain is built from TRBV5-1 and TRBJ2-7; the match to TRBD1 covers 10 bases. The V gene's germline CDR1 is SGHRS and CDR2 YFSETQ. The CDR3 runs 16 residues. The V segment lost 4 bases and the J segment 2 bases; nucleotides outside the gene matches: 9. The CDR3 DNA is TGCGCCAGCAGCCCACTACCCGGGACAGGGGCCTACGAGCAGTACTTC. It translates to CASSPLPGTGAYEQYF.

With regard to this clone: Given a much more abundant clone one base away, this may be a read error. The chain combines TRBV29-1 with TRBJ2-2, with D possibly TRBD2 on 6 matching bases. The CDR3 is 14 residues long. Germline V lookup: CDR1 SQVTM, CDR2 ANQGSEA. The chain's CDR3 is CSVEDGGATGEPFF. Written as DNA, the CDR3 is TGCAGCGTTGAAGATGGCGGGGCCACCGGGGAGCCGTTTTTT.